The 20 T cell receptor beta chains below were found in one sample sequenced in a study of spatial heterogeneity in lung cancer. Notes on the study in general: Tracking of tumor mutation counts was seen in expanded intratumoral alpha and beta TCR counts.

Each CDR3 protein gets one entry after TCRdb re-called the 5' RACE reads with MiXCR. Found here are over 15,000 distinct CDR3 sequences, 7% of them singletons; the top ten hold around 20%. Time point: sample taken at primary tumor resection. Their cognate antigens are unknown. The specimen comprised lung tumor tissue, sampled at surgery. These receptors all stem from a female donor with early-stage non-small cell lung cancer.

By share of the sample, this clonotype is medium-sized. The V gene is TRBV6-2 or TRBV6-3, the J gene TRBJ1-1; D not certain. This CDR3 comprises 13 residues. V lost 2 bases and J lost 0, with 4 bases in between. CDR1 and CDR2 from the germline V gene are MNHEY and SVGEGT. The CDR3 loop reads CASSYTLNTEAFF. The CDR3 nucleotides read TGTGCCAGCAGTTACACTCTGAACACTGAAGCTTTCTTT.

The V gene is TRBV20-1, the J gene TRBJ1-2; the D is unclear. V shed 7 bases and J shed 3 bases, with 9 bases lying between them. CDR1 and CDR2 from the germline V gene are DFQATT and SNEGSKA (reference sequence). The CDR3 is 11 residues long. CDR3 region: CSVRTDYGYTF. DNA for the CDR3: TGCAGTGTCAGGACGGACTATGGCTACACCTTC.

This clonotype is classed as medium-sized (0.01 to 0.1%). V is TRBV5-6 and J is TRBJ2-1; D gene unclear. Germline CDR1 is SGHDT and CDR2 is YYEEEE. Deletions cut 6 bases from V and 10 bases from J, with 11 bases between. The CDR3 consists of 11 residues. This chain's CDR3 is CASTSLREQFF. CDR3 bases: TGTGCCAGCACCAGTCTCCGAGAGCAGTTCTTC.

This clonotype was recorded many times. The chain employs TRBV27 and TRBJ2-3; maybe TRBD1 (6 bases). The CDR3 extends over 16 amino acids. Trimming took off 5 bases at V and 0 bases at J, with 15 bases between the two ends. CDR1 MNHEY and CDR2 SMNVEV come from the germline V gene (reference sequence). The CDR3 protein is CASSPSGTPSTDTQYF. The CDR3 region has the DNA TGTGCCAGCAGTCCCTCAGGGACACCAAGCACAGATACGCAGTATTTT.

The sample holds many counts of this clonotype. The chain couples TRBV12-3 or TRBV12-4 to TRBJ1-5, with 7 nucleotides matching TRBD1. V was clipped by 6 bases and J by 2 bases; unmatched bases: 1. CDR3 length: 13 residues. The CDR3 loop reads CASRGTGNQPQHF. In nucleotides, the CDR3 is TGTGCCAGCAGGGGGACAGGCAATCAGCCCCAGCATTTT.

This clonotype was seen many times. The chain joins TRBV11-2 to TRBJ1-2; D unresolved. Germline lookup yields CDR1 SGHAT and CDR2 FQNNGV. The CDR3 sequence is 14 residues long. Trimming pared 0 bases from V and 4 bases from J, leaving 9 bases between. The CDR3 is CASSLESQRYGYTF. CDR3 in DNA: TGTGCCAGCAGCTTAGAAAGCCAGCGCTATGGCTACACCTTC.

This clonotype is medium-sized within its sample. The CDR3 DNA follows: TGTGCCAGCAGGGCACTAGCGGGATTCTCCTACGAGCAGTACTTC. It specifies CASRALAGFSYEQYF. The rearrangement joins TRBV28 to TRBJ2-7; 10 bases are shared with TRBD2. Germline V lookup: CDR1 MDHEN, CDR2 SYDVKM. This CDR3 contains 15 residues. Trimming took 6 bases from V and 0 from J; bases not matched to a gene: 5.

This clonotype was counted ten times or more. The chain joins TRBV5-1 to TRBJ2-5; D uncertain. The CDR3 is made up of 13 amino acids. The germline CDR1 and CDR2 sequences are SGHRS and YFSETQ. V dropped 2 bases and J dropped 2 bases, with 7 bases sitting between them. The CDR3 DNA sequence: TGCGCCAGCAGCTTTCGAGTACAAGAGACCCAGTACTTC. Translation: CASSFRVQETQYF.

In this sample, this clonotype turned up many times. The chain combines TRBV9 with TRBJ1-6; 11 positions match TRBD1. This CDR3 is 16 amino acids long. Losses at the gene ends were 0 bases for V and 14 bases for J; bases not matched to a gene: 10. Germline V gene data show CDR1 as SGDLS and CDR2 as YYNGEE. CDR3 residues: CASSVEGTGGNSALHF. The DNA of the CDR3 is TGTGCCAGCAGCGTAGAAGGGACAGGGGGTAATTCGGCCCTCCACTTT.

The sample holds many counts of this clonotype. This chain joins TRBV3-1 and TRBJ2-5; TRBD2 aligns across 8 bases. With V trimmed by 4 bases and J by 5 bases, 6 bases remained unmatched. The CDR3 sequence is 14 residues long. CDR1 and CDR2 (germline): LGHDT, YNNKEL (reference sequence). The CDR3 nucleotides are TGTGCCAGCAGCCCGCGGGGGGCCGGGGAGACCCAGTACTTC. Its protein is CASSPRGAGETQYF.

This clonotype was observed at least ten times. The chain employs TRBV12-3 or TRBV12-4 and TRBJ2-5; 8 bases agree with TRBD2. J lost 4 bases, V lost 7 bases, and 11 bases had no gene match. The CDR3 loop spans 15 amino acids. This chain's CDR3 is CASNPGGGAGETQYF. For the CDR3, the DNA is TGTGCCAGCAATCCCGGGGGGGGGGCTGGAGAGACCCAGTACTTC.

The J gene is TRBJ1-6, the V gene TRBV28, with D unresolved. Trimming left V 6 bases short and J 8 bases short, with 20 bases between. The CDR3 sequence is 16 residues long. Germline values: CDR1 MDHEN, CDR2 SYDVKM. The CDR3 is CASRSTAPGPYSPLHF. The CDR3 nucleotides are TGTGCCAGCAGGTCCACAGCTCCTGGGCCTTATTCACCCCTCCACTTT.

At least ten counts were recorded for this clonotype. The rearrangement uses TRBV7-3 and TRBJ1-5; D perhaps matches TRBD1 (6 bases). The CDR3 extends over 13 amino acids. Germline V lookup: CDR1 SGHTA, CDR2 FQGTGA. V gave up 0 bases and J gave up 7 bases, with 7 bases separating them. The CDR3 DNA reads TGTGCCAGCAGCTTAACAGGGGGACAGCCCCAGCATTTT. Amino acids: CASSLTGGQPQHF. The variable domain in full, with the rest retrieved from reference TRBV7-3 and TRBJ1-5, is GAGVSQTPSNKVTEKGKYVELRCDPISGHTALYWYRQSLGQGPEFLIYFQGTGAADDSGLPNDRFFAVRPEGSVSTLKIQRTERGDSAVYLCASSLTGGQPQHFGDGTRLSIL.

This chain joins TRBV6-1 and TRBJ1-6; no clear D gene. The CDR3 has 16 residues. Germline assignment: CDR1 MNHNS and CDR2 SASEGT. With 7 bases removed from V and 11 bases from J, the gap between germline ends came to 24 bases. The CDR3 nucleotides read TGTGCCAGCAAAGAAGGAAAAGGGCCCGTGGTGGCACCCCTCCACTTT. This encodes CASKEGKGPVVAPLHF.

This clonotype was counted ten times or more. V and J are TRBV7-8 and TRBJ2-3; no clear D. The V gene lost 7 bases and the J gene lost 0 bases, with 17 bases spanning the gap. Germline-derived CDR1 and CDR2 are SGHVS and FQNEAQ. The CDR3 totals 16 residues. CDR3 coding DNA: TGTGCCAGCAACCCAACCCGGGCCACTAGCACAGATACGCAGTATTTT. Translation: CASNPTRATSTDTQYF.

Ten or more counts support this clonotype. The chain employs TRBV14 and TRBJ2-5; D gene unclear. Germline V CDR1 and CDR2: SGHDN, FVKESK. CDR3 size: 11 residues. Trimming took off 1 base at V and 9 bases at J, with 6 bases between the two ends. The CDR3 DNA reads TGTGCCAGCAGCCAAGGGCAGCCCCAGTACTTC. It translates to CASSQGQPQYF.

V and J are TRBV6-6 and TRBJ2-1; 8 bases line up with TRBD1. Germline values: CDR1 MNHNY, CDR2 SVGAGI (reference sequence). V gave up 7 bases and J gave up 5 bases; unmatched junction bases: 10. CDR3 length: 15 residues. CDR3 in amino acids: CASNPGQGGHNEQFF. CDR3 DNA sequence: TGTGCCAGCAACCCCGGACAGGGAGGCCACAATGAGCAGTTCTTC.

The chain has TRBV3-1 and TRBJ1-6, with D tentatively TRBD1 (6 bases). Trimming stripped 1 base from V and 6 bases from J, with 10 bases between. The CDR3 runs to 15 residues. The germline V gene has CDR1 LGHDT and CDR2 YNNKEL (reference sequence). The CDR3 here is CASSQGTGSNSPLHF. The CDR3 nucleotides read TGTGCCAGCAGCCAAGGAACAGGGAGTAATTCACCCCTCCACTTT.

This clonotype occurred many times. This chain uses TRBV7-9 with TRBJ2-5; D gene unclear. The CDR3 has 15 residues. Trimming left V 0 bases short and J 3 bases short, with 11 bases between. Germline CDR1 SEHNR, CDR2 FQNEAQ (reference sequence). The CDR3 is CASSLASALEETQYF. CDR3 nucleotides: TGTGCCAGCAGCTTAGCGTCAGCCTTGGAAGAGACCCAGTACTTC. Full variable domain (remainder filled in from reference TRBV7-9 and TRBJ2-5): DTGVSQNPRHKITKRGQNVTFRCDPISEHNRLYWYRQTLGQGPEFLTYFQNEAQLEKSRLLSDRFSAERPKGSFSTLEIQRTEQGDSAMYLCASSLASALEETQYFGPGTRLLVL.

This clonotype occurred a few times. CDR3 DNA: TGTGCCAGTTCTATCGATAGAGCCGGGGAGCTGTTTTTT. Its translation is CASSIDRAGELFF. V and J are TRBV7-8 and TRBJ2-2; D unclear. CDR3 length: 13 amino acids. The V gene lost 9 bases and the J gene lost 6 bases, with 14 bases spanning the gap. Germline-derived CDR1 and CDR2 are SGHVS and FQNEAQ. Using reference TRBV7-8 and TRBJ2-2 for the parts outside the CDR3, the full variable domain is GAGVSQSPRYKVAKRGQDVALRCDPISGHVSLFWYQQALGQGPEFLTYFQNEAQLDKSGLPSDRFFAERPEGSVSTLKIQRTQQEDSAVYLCASSIDRAGELFFGEGSRLTVL.